This T cell receptor (beta chain) was profiled in a study of T cells in Graves' hyperthyroidism and ophthalmopathy. This clonotype has just a few counts. The antigen is unknown. Using RNA transcripts as the source, TCR beta CDR3 regions were amplified. First-round RT-PCR with HTBI primers amplified the TCR CDR3 region. Each CDR3 protein gets one entry after TCRdb re-called the multiplex PCR reads with MiXCR. The data hold 270,000 or so distinct CDR3 sequences, with roughly 15% observed a single time. Study results and limitations: Blood also carried most thyroid clonotypes expanded above 0.001. Ophthalmopathy prediction by the model preceded onset by a median about 6.5 months.

Based on clinical symptoms, serum thyroxine and TRAb, thyroid ultrasound and orbital computed tomography, diagnoses were reached. Extraction of PBMCs used more than 8.5 ml of fresh peripheral blood. The J segment lost 6 bases and the V segment lost 0 bases, leaving 6 bases of the junction unmatched. The length of the CDR3 is 16 residues. Looked up from germline, CDR1 is SGDLS and CDR2 is YYNGEE. The sequencing input was blood. The chain combines TRBV9 with TRBJ2-1; 10 bases fit TRBD2. The receptor's source is a woman aged 45-60 years with Graves' hyperthyroidism that later progressed to Graves' ophthalmopathy. This CDR3 reads CASSVGLAGARNEQFF. In DNA form, the CDR3 reads TGTGCCAGCAGCGTAGGTCTAGCGGGAGCTCGCAATGAGCAGTTCTTC.